The rows below give T cell receptor beta chains drawn from one sample of a study of regulatory T cells in long-lasting Graves disease. TCRdb re-called the multiplex PCR reads through MiXCR, storing one row per CDR3 protein. The sample includes roughly 420,000 distinct CDR3 sequences, around 15% seen only once; the top ten take over 15%. The same specimen was also included in a second study, on T cells in Graves' hyperthyroidism and ophthalmopathy.

The specimen comprised peripheral blood mononuclear cells (PBMCs), sampled at new diagnosis, from a patient treated with antithyroid drugs. The receptors derive from a woman aged 45-60 years with Graves disease. Both conserved end residues are part of each CDR3. Each record gives: clone size, J gene, D gene, V gene, CDR3 DNA, CDR3 protein. D genes are given only for firm matches. A clone size is listed for some rows: how often the clone was seen (once, few, many), or a class if it is expanded.

abundance: -
j_gene: TRBJ2-1
d_gene: TRBD2
v_gene: TRBV7-2
CDR3nt: TGTGCCAGCAGCCCATGGACTAGCGGGAGTTACAATGAGCAGTTCTTC
CDR3aa: CASSPWTSGSYNEQFF

abundance: many
j_gene: TRBJ2-2
d_gene: -
v_gene: TRBV27
CDR3nt: TGTGCCAGCAGTTTACCGGGTCCTCGGAAGGAGCTGTTTTTT
CDR3aa: CASSLPGPRKELFF

abundance: -
j_gene: TRBJ1-1
d_gene: TRBD1
v_gene: TRBV6-2/TRBV6-3
CDR3nt: TGTGCCAGCAGTTATAGGGGTGGACAGGGGGAATTGAACACTGAAGCTTTCTTT
CDR3aa: CASSYRGGQGELNTEAFF

abundance: many
j_gene: TRBJ2-7
d_gene: TRBD2
v_gene: TRBV9
CDR3nt: TGTGCCAGCAGCGTAGCTCCTAGCGGCTCCTACGAGCAGTACTTC
CDR3aa: CASSVAPSGSYEQYF

abundance: many
j_gene: TRBJ2-7
d_gene: TRBD1
v_gene: TRBV7-2
CDR3nt: TGTGCCAGCAGCCGTGATCGGGACAGGGTCTACGAGCAGTACTTC
CDR3aa: CASSRDRDRVYEQYF

abundance: -
j_gene: TRBJ2-2
d_gene: TRBD2
v_gene: TRBV2
CDR3nt: TGTGCCAGCAAGGAGCGGGAGTTTTCCGGGGAGCTGTTTTTT
CDR3aa: CASKEREFSGELFF

abundance: many
j_gene: TRBJ1-4
d_gene: -
v_gene: TRBV6-5
CDR3nt: TGTGCCAGCAGTTACTCGGACAGCCCTGGGTGGGAAAAACTGTTTTTT
CDR3aa: CASSYSDSPGWEKLFF

abundance: few
j_gene: TRBJ2-5
d_gene: -
v_gene: TRBV2
CDR3nt: TGTGCCAGCAGGGTTTCCGAGACCCAGTACTTC
CDR3aa: CASRVSETQYF

abundance: many
j_gene: TRBJ1-5
d_gene: -
v_gene: TRBV6-1
CDR3nt: TGTGCCAGCAGTGAAGAAGTTGGCAGCCACAATCAGCCCCAGCATTTT
CDR3aa: CASSEEVGSHNQPQHF

abundance: few
j_gene: TRBJ2-1
d_gene: -
v_gene: TRBV11-2
CDR3nt: TGTGCCAGCAGACAAGAGGGGTGGCCCTACAATGAGCAGTTCTTC
CDR3aa: CASRQEGWPYNEQFF

abundance: many
j_gene: TRBJ1-5
d_gene: -
v_gene: TRBV2
CDR3nt: TGTGCCAGCAGTGAACTCCTCCTAACGCGGCCCCAGCATTTT
CDR3aa: CASSELLLTRPQHF

abundance: -
j_gene: TRBJ1-2
d_gene: -
v_gene: TRBV4-1
CDR3nt: TGCGCCAGCAGCCAAGTTTCAGGGGCCCTCGATGGCTACACCTTC
CDR3aa: CASSQVSGALDGYTF

abundance: -
j_gene: TRBJ2-7
d_gene: -
v_gene: TRBV10-2
CDR3nt: TGCGCCAGCGGGCTAGAAGTGAATTCCTACGAGCAGTACTTC
CDR3aa: CASGLEVNSYEQYF

abundance: -
j_gene: TRBJ1-1
d_gene: -
v_gene: TRBV20-1
CDR3nt: TGCAGTGCTCCAACTTCAGGGCCCACTGAAGCTTTCTTT
CDR3aa: CSAPTSGPTEAFF

abundance: many
j_gene: TRBJ2-1
d_gene: -
v_gene: TRBV30
CDR3nt: TGTGCCTGGAGCCAACCTGCTGAGCAGTTCTTC
CDR3aa: CAWSQPAEQFF

abundance: -
j_gene: TRBJ2-7
d_gene: -
v_gene: TRBV7-6
CDR3nt: TGTGCCAGCAGCTTAACCCTACCGTCCGAGCAGTACTTC
CDR3aa: CASSLTLPSEQYF

abundance: once
j_gene: TRBJ2-2
d_gene: -
v_gene: TRBV20-1
CDR3nt: TGCAGTGCTAGACGGCCGGGAGCGAACACCGGGGAGCTGTTTTTT
CDR3aa: CSARRPGANTGELFF

abundance: few
j_gene: TRBJ2-1
d_gene: TRBD1
v_gene: TRBV12-3/TRBV12-4
CDR3nt: TGTGCCAGCAGTACAGGGGGCGTCTACAATGAGCAGTTCTTC
CDR3aa: CASSTGGVYNEQFF

abundance: -
j_gene: TRBJ1-1
d_gene: TRBD1
v_gene: TRBV6-4
CDR3nt: TGTGCCAGCAGGATGACAGGGAGGACTGAAGCTTTCTTT
CDR3aa: CASRMTGRTEAFF

abundance: many
j_gene: TRBJ1-5
d_gene: -
v_gene: TRBV28
CDR3nt: TGTGCCAGCAGGGGTCAGGGTGGCAATCAGCCCCAGCATTTT
CDR3aa: CASRGQGGNQPQHF

abundance: -
j_gene: TRBJ2-7
d_gene: -
v_gene: TRBV7-9
CDR3nt: TGTGCCAGCAGCGAGGGGCGGAACTACGAGCAGTACTTC
CDR3aa: CASSEGRNYEQYF

abundance: -
j_gene: TRBJ2-2
d_gene: TRBD2
v_gene: TRBV18
CDR3nt: TGTGCCAGCTCACCTACAACTAGCGGGAGTACCGGGGAGCTGTTTTTT
CDR3aa: CASSPTTSGSTGELFF

abundance: -
j_gene: TRBJ1-6
d_gene: -
v_gene: TRBV25-1
CDR3nt: TGTGCCAGCAAGACCGCGGTTGGTAATTCACCCCTCCACTTT
CDR3aa: CASKTAVGNSPLHF

abundance: few
j_gene: TRBJ2-7
d_gene: -
v_gene: TRBV19
CDR3nt: TGTGCCAGTAGTATTGGGCGGCACCCGACCTACGAGCAGTACTTC
CDR3aa: CASSIGRHPTYEQYF

abundance: many
j_gene: TRBJ2-7
d_gene: TRBD1
v_gene: TRBV2
CDR3nt: TGTGCCAGCAGTGACGACAGGGGCCACGAGCAGTACTTC
CDR3aa: CASSDDRGHEQYF

abundance: few
j_gene: TRBJ2-2
d_gene: -
v_gene: TRBV6-2/TRBV6-3
CDR3nt: TGTGCCAGCAGTTACAGGCTAGGCCACGGGGAGCTGTTTTTT
CDR3aa: CASSYRLGHGELFF

abundance: many
j_gene: TRBJ2-7
d_gene: TRBD1
v_gene: TRBV24-1
CDR3nt: TGTGCCACCAGTGATCAGGGGACAGCCTACGTGCAGTACTTC
CDR3aa: CATSDQGTAYVQYF

abundance: many
j_gene: TRBJ2-5
d_gene: -
v_gene: TRBV7-9
CDR3nt: TGTGCCAGCAGTGACCCGGACGAGCAAGAGACCCAGTACTTC
CDR3aa: CASSDPDEQETQYF

abundance: many
j_gene: TRBJ2-4
d_gene: -
v_gene: TRBV7-2
CDR3nt: TGTGCCAGCAGCTTTAACAGGCAACTAGCCAAAAACATTCAGTACTTC
CDR3aa: CASSFNRQLAKNIQYF

abundance: many
j_gene: TRBJ2-2
d_gene: TRBD2
v_gene: TRBV7-2
CDR3nt: TGTGCCAGCAGCTTCCTAGCGGGAGTTAACGGGGAGCTGTTTTTT
CDR3aa: CASSFLAGVNGELFF

abundance: -
j_gene: TRBJ2-3
d_gene: -
v_gene: TRBV28
CDR3nt: TGTGCCGGCACCACAGCGGCCGCGGATACGCAGTATTTT
CDR3aa: CAGTTAAADTQYF

abundance: many
j_gene: TRBJ2-7
d_gene: TRBD1
v_gene: TRBV28
CDR3nt: TGTGCCAGCAGTTTGGGGGGACAGGGGAAAGAGCAGTACTTC
CDR3aa: CASSLGGQGKEQYF

abundance: many
j_gene: TRBJ1-5
d_gene: -
v_gene: TRBV24-1
CDR3nt: TGTGCCACCAGTGATTTTGCGGGGGTCAGCAATCAGCCCCAGCATTTT
CDR3aa: CATSDFAGVSNQPQHF

abundance: -
j_gene: TRBJ1-4
d_gene: -
v_gene: TRBV27
CDR3nt: TGTGCCAGCAGGCATAATGAAAAACTGTTTTTT
CDR3aa: CASRHNEKLFF

abundance: many
j_gene: TRBJ2-1
d_gene: -
v_gene: TRBV5-1
CDR3nt: TGCGCCAGCAGCCTCGAAGGTAGCCGGTACAATGAGCAGTTCTTC
CDR3aa: CASSLEGSRYNEQFF

abundance: many
j_gene: TRBJ2-1
d_gene: -
v_gene: TRBV12-5
CDR3nt: TGTGCTAGTGGCCCCTCTGGGGGGATTGGGCAGTTCTTC
CDR3aa: CASGPSGGIGQFF

abundance: many
j_gene: TRBJ2-2
d_gene: -
v_gene: TRBV9
CDR3nt: TGTGCCAGCAGCGTAGGACAGGCTAACACCGGGGAGCTGTTTTTT
CDR3aa: CASSVGQANTGELFF

abundance: many
j_gene: TRBJ2-1
d_gene: -
v_gene: TRBV6-5
CDR3nt: TGTGCCAGCAGTTACTCGATTGCCACAGGTTACAATGAGCAGTTCTTC
CDR3aa: CASSYSIATGYNEQFF

abundance: few
j_gene: TRBJ2-7
d_gene: -
v_gene: TRBV25-1
CDR3nt: TGTGCCAGCAGGAATCGCAGGGAAGGGGACGAGCAGTACTTC
CDR3aa: CASRNRREGDEQYF

abundance: many
j_gene: TRBJ2-2
d_gene: TRBD2
v_gene: TRBV28
CDR3nt: TGTGCCAGCAGTTTCGGGGGGGCCGGGGAGCTGTTTTTT
CDR3aa: CASSFGGAGELFF

abundance: many
j_gene: TRBJ2-6
d_gene: -
v_gene: TRBV5-1
CDR3nt: TGCGCCAGCAGCTTGTGGGGGAGCTCTGGGGCCAACGTCCTGACTTTC
CDR3aa: CASSLWGSSGANVLTF

abundance: -
j_gene: TRBJ2-5
d_gene: -
v_gene: TRBV27
CDR3nt: TGTGCCAGCAGTTCCGGGCCCAATCAAGAGACCCAGTACTTC
CDR3aa: CASSSGPNQETQYF

abundance: few
j_gene: TRBJ1-2
d_gene: -
v_gene: TRBV18
CDR3nt: TGTGCCAGCTCCCGGGCTTCGGACTATGGCTACACCTTC
CDR3aa: CASSRASDYGYTF

abundance: many
j_gene: TRBJ1-2
d_gene: TRBD1
v_gene: TRBV11-2
CDR3nt: TGTGCCAGCAGCTTAGGGGGACAGAACTATGGCTACACCTTC
CDR3aa: CASSLGGQNYGYTF

abundance: many
j_gene: TRBJ2-2
d_gene: TRBD1
v_gene: TRBV19
CDR3nt: TGTGCCAGCAGCCGGGACAGGGCAACCGGGGAGCTGTTTTTT
CDR3aa: CASSRDRATGELFF

abundance: -
j_gene: TRBJ2-1
d_gene: -
v_gene: TRBV12-3/TRBV12-4
CDR3nt: TGTGCCAGCACCTTTGGGGCAGGGGACTACAATGAGCAGTTCTTC
CDR3aa: CASTFGAGDYNEQFF

abundance: few
j_gene: TRBJ1-6
d_gene: -
v_gene: TRBV3-1
CDR3nt: TGTGCCAGCAGCCAAGTCAGGGGAGGTTCACCCCTCCACTTT
CDR3aa: CASSQVRGGSPLHF

abundance: many
j_gene: TRBJ2-7
d_gene: TRBD2
v_gene: TRBV28
CDR3nt: TGTGCCAGCATTACAGCGGGAGGGGTTTACGAGCAGTACTTC
CDR3aa: CASITAGGVYEQYF

abundance: many
j_gene: TRBJ2-1
d_gene: -
v_gene: TRBV5-1
CDR3nt: TGCGCCAGCAGCCCCATGCGGGGGCGAAATGAGCAGTTCTTC
CDR3aa: CASSPMRGRNEQFF

abundance: many
j_gene: TRBJ1-5
d_gene: -
v_gene: TRBV2
CDR3nt: TGTGCCAGCACCGACGGGGGGGGACATCAGCCCCAGCATTTT
CDR3aa: CASTDGGGHQPQHF

abundance: few
j_gene: TRBJ2-7
d_gene: -
v_gene: TRBV29-1
CDR3nt: TGCAGCGTTGTGGCGCGGTCCACCTACGAGCAGTACTTC
CDR3aa: CSVVARSTYEQYF

abundance: many
j_gene: TRBJ2-1
d_gene: TRBD1
v_gene: TRBV2
CDR3nt: TGTGCCAGCAGTGAAGTGGGGACAGGGGGCGGAGATGAGCAGTTCTTC
CDR3aa: CASSEVGTGGGDEQFF

abundance: many
j_gene: TRBJ2-7
d_gene: TRBD1
v_gene: TRBV28
CDR3nt: TGTGCCAGCAGTTCACCCGGGACAGGGGGTTACGAGCAGTACTTC
CDR3aa: CASSSPGTGGYEQYF

abundance: -
j_gene: TRBJ2-2
d_gene: -
v_gene: TRBV2
CDR3nt: TGTGCCAGCATAAAATATCAGCAGAACACCGGGGAGCTGTTTTTT
CDR3aa: CASIKYQQNTGELFF

abundance: -
j_gene: TRBJ2-1
d_gene: TRBD2
v_gene: TRBV19
CDR3nt: TGTGCCAGTAGTAGAGATAGCGGGAGGGTCAATGAGCAGTTCTTC
CDR3aa: CASSRDSGRVNEQFF

abundance: -
j_gene: TRBJ2-1
d_gene: TRBD2
v_gene: TRBV27
CDR3nt: TGTGCCAGCAGTTTAAGCCTAGCGGGAAGTCTTTATGAGCAGTTCTTC
CDR3aa: CASSLSLAGSLYEQFF

abundance: -
j_gene: TRBJ2-1
d_gene: TRBD2
v_gene: TRBV6-2/TRBV6-3
CDR3nt: TGTGCCAGCAGTGAAACCCTAGCGGGGGTCTACAATGAGCAGATCTTC
CDR3aa: CASSETLAGVYNEQIF

abundance: many
j_gene: TRBJ2-7
d_gene: TRBD1
v_gene: TRBV6-5
CDR3nt: TGTGCCAGCAGTTGGGGACAGAGTTCCTACGAGCAGTACTTC
CDR3aa: CASSWGQSSYEQYF

abundance: -
j_gene: TRBJ2-3
d_gene: TRBD2
v_gene: TRBV18
CDR3nt: TGTGCCAGCTCACCATACCTTAGCGGGATTGGGTCAGATACGCAGTATTTT
CDR3aa: CASSPYLSGIGSDTQYF

abundance: many
j_gene: TRBJ1-1
d_gene: -
v_gene: TRBV10-3
CDR3nt: TGTGCCATCGGCCGACAGGAAGACACTGAAGCTTTCTTT
CDR3aa: CAIGRQEDTEAFF